This is a list of T cell receptor beta chains from one sample in a study of blood T cells in healthy people across ages. TCRdb called the 5' RACE reads again in MiXCR, with one record for every CDR3 protein. The sample carries about 1.8 million distinct CDR3 sequences, less than 50% recorded once. Sequenced: blood. The receptors derive from a woman aged 40 to 49 in good health. Each CDR3 is given with its conserved first and last residue. A D gene is named only where the DNA matches it firmly. Clone sizes are given selectively: once, few, many, or a class where the clone is expanded.

d_call: -
j_call: TRBJ1-2
v_call: TRBV9
clone_size: -
cdr3_aa: CASSAYGEVGYTF
cdr3_nt: TGTGCCAGCAGCGCCTACGGAGAGGTTGGCTACACCTTC

d_call: -
j_call: TRBJ1-1
v_call: TRBV9
clone_size: once
cdr3_aa: CASSVGPGSNTEAFF
cdr3_nt: TGTGCCAGCAGCGTAGGTCCAGGGTCGAACACTGAAGCTTTCTTT

d_call: TRBD2
j_call: TRBJ2-7
v_call: TRBV7-3
clone_size: -
cdr3_aa: CASSPISGSVWNEQYF
cdr3_nt: TGTGCCAGCAGCCCCATTAGCGGGAGCGTGTGGAATGAGCAGTACTTC

d_call: -
j_call: TRBJ2-1
v_call: TRBV7-9
clone_size: -
cdr3_aa: CASRPAGGSNEQFF
cdr3_nt: TGTGCCAGCAGGCCCGCCGGGGGAAGCAATGAGCAGTTCTTC

d_call: -
j_call: TRBJ2-7
v_call: TRBV7-2
clone_size: -
cdr3_aa: CASSPGPRGWHEQYF
cdr3_nt: TGTGCCAGCAGCCCTGGGCCAAGGGGGTGGCACGAGCAGTACTTC

d_call: -
j_call: TRBJ1-5
v_call: TRBV5-5
clone_size: -
cdr3_aa: CASSLVPQLDYQPQHF
cdr3_nt: TGTGCCAGCAGCTTGGTTCCCCAACTAGACTATCAGCCCCAGCATTTT

d_call: TRBD2
j_call: TRBJ2-1
v_call: TRBV12-3/TRBV12-4
clone_size: -
cdr3_aa: CASSKGLAGNEQFF
cdr3_nt: TGTGCCAGCAGCAAGGGACTAGCGGGCAATGAGCAGTTCTTC

d_call: -
j_call: TRBJ2-7
v_call: TRBV5-5
clone_size: -
cdr3_aa: CASSLFVRPMNYEQYF
cdr3_nt: TGTGCCAGCAGCTTGTTTGTACGCCCGATGAACTACGAGCAGTACTTC

d_call: TRBD2
j_call: TRBJ2-7
v_call: TRBV4-2
clone_size: -
cdr3_aa: CASSTLAGVTSYEQYF
cdr3_nt: TGTGCCAGCAGCACCCTAGCGGGCGTGACCTCATACGAGCAGTACTTC

d_call: TRBD1
j_call: TRBJ2-5
v_call: TRBV6-2/TRBV6-3
clone_size: -
cdr3_aa: CASNRGLGETQYF
cdr3_nt: TGTGCCAGCAACAGGGGTCTAGGTGAGACCCAGTACTTC

d_call: -
j_call: TRBJ1-2
v_call: TRBV2
clone_size: -
cdr3_aa: CASSEEQSPNYGYTF
cdr3_nt: TGTGCCAGCAGTGAGGAACAATCGCCTAACTATGGCTACACCTTC

d_call: -
j_call: TRBJ1-2
v_call: TRBV18
clone_size: -
cdr3_aa: CASSAGWRDDGYTF
cdr3_nt: TGTGCCAGCTCAGCGGGATGGCGCGATGATGGCTACACCTTC

d_call: -
j_call: TRBJ1-3
v_call: TRBV20-1
clone_size: -
cdr3_aa: CSARASLSTGNTIYF
cdr3_nt: TGCAGTGCTAGAGCTTCTCTTTCCACTGGAAACACCATATATTTT

d_call: TRBD2
j_call: TRBJ2-3
v_call: TRBV20-1
clone_size: few
cdr3_aa: CSARTTSAGGDTQYF
cdr3_nt: TGCAGTGCTAGGACCACTTCAGCGGGGGGAGATACGCAGTATTTT

d_call: TRBD2
j_call: TRBJ2-1
v_call: TRBV7-9
clone_size: -
cdr3_aa: CASSPPSGIYNEQFF
cdr3_nt: TGTGCCAGCAGCCCACCTAGCGGAATCTACAATGAGCAGTTCTTC

d_call: TRBD1
j_call: TRBJ1-1
v_call: TRBV4-2
clone_size: once
cdr3_aa: CASSHATGNGAFF
cdr3_nt: TGTGCCAGCAGCCACGCGACAGGGAACGGAGCTTTCTTT

d_call: TRBD2
j_call: TRBJ2-7
v_call: TRBV6-1
clone_size: -
cdr3_aa: CASSEFLAGAYEQYF
cdr3_nt: TGTGCCAGCAGTGAATTCCTAGCGGGGGCCTACGAGCAGTACTTC

d_call: -
j_call: TRBJ2-3
v_call: TRBV7-2
clone_size: few
cdr3_aa: CASSSSWSTDTQYF
cdr3_nt: TGTGCCAGCAGCTCTAGCTGGAGCACAGATACGCAGTATTTT

d_call: -
j_call: TRBJ2-3
v_call: TRBV20-1
clone_size: few
cdr3_aa: CSARKGSTDTQYF
cdr3_nt: TGCAGTGCTAGAAAGGGGAGCACAGATACGCAGTATTTT

d_call: TRBD1
j_call: TRBJ2-2
v_call: TRBV7-2
clone_size: -
cdr3_aa: CASSLVGLTGGTGELFF
cdr3_nt: TGTGCCAGCAGCTTAGTCGGGCTGACAGGGGGCACCGGGGAGCTGTTTTTT

d_call: -
j_call: TRBJ2-5
v_call: TRBV3-1
clone_size: once
cdr3_aa: CASSQDISAVQETQYF
cdr3_nt: TGTGCCAGCAGCCAAGATATTAGCGCTGTACAAGAGACCCAGTACTTC

d_call: -
j_call: TRBJ2-3
v_call: TRBV5-1
clone_size: few
cdr3_aa: CASSVTPATDTQYF
cdr3_nt: TGCGCCAGCAGCGTTACTCCAGCCACAGATACGCAGTATTTT

d_call: TRBD2
j_call: TRBJ2-1
v_call: TRBV7-6
clone_size: -
cdr3_aa: CASSLVAGAPYNEQFF
cdr3_nt: TGTGCCAGCAGCTTAGTAGCGGGGGCCCCCTACAATGAGCAGTTCTTC

d_call: TRBD2
j_call: TRBJ2-1
v_call: TRBV5-4
clone_size: -
cdr3_aa: CTSSLARLAGGHNEQFF
cdr3_nt: TGTACCAGCAGCTTGGCTCGACTAGCGGGGGGCCACAATGAGCAGTTCTTC

d_call: -
j_call: TRBJ2-7
v_call: TRBV7-8
clone_size: -
cdr3_aa: CATSTPGGQYEQYF
cdr3_nt: TGTGCCACCTCAACCCCAGGGGGGCAATACGAGCAGTACTTC

d_call: -
j_call: TRBJ1-2
v_call: TRBV25-1
clone_size: few
cdr3_aa: CASWGAANYGYTF
cdr3_nt: TGTGCCAGTTGGGGGGCGGCCAACTATGGCTACACCTTC

d_call: -
j_call: TRBJ2-7
v_call: TRBV23-1
clone_size: -
cdr3_aa: CASSQPFKGHRFSYEQYF
cdr3_nt: TGCGCCAGCAGTCAACCCTTCAAGGGACATCGATTCTCCTACGAGCAGTACTTC

d_call: TRBD1
j_call: TRBJ1-1
v_call: TRBV5-1
clone_size: -
cdr3_aa: CASSWGLDRESAEAFF
cdr3_nt: TGCGCCAGCAGCTGGGGCCTGGACAGGGAATCCGCTGAAGCTTTCTTT

d_call: TRBD1
j_call: TRBJ2-1
v_call: TRBV7-9
clone_size: -
cdr3_aa: CASSLVAGTGHNEQFF
cdr3_nt: TGTGCCAGCAGCTTAGTTGCCGGGACAGGTCACAATGAGCAGTTCTTC

d_call: -
j_call: TRBJ2-1
v_call: TRBV5-1
clone_size: -
cdr3_aa: CASSLGASANEQFF
cdr3_nt: TGCGCCAGCAGTTTAGGGGCTAGCGCTAATGAGCAGTTCTTC

d_call: TRBD1
j_call: TRBJ2-1
v_call: TRBV27
clone_size: few
cdr3_aa: CASSLATAGTAPNEQFF
cdr3_nt: TGTGCCAGCAGTTTAGCGACCGCCGGGACAGCACCCAATGAGCAGTTCTTC

d_call: -
j_call: TRBJ2-5
v_call: TRBV20-1
clone_size: -
cdr3_aa: CSASQNKNSYNEQYF
cdr3_nt: TGCAGTGCTAGTCAGAACAAAAACTCCTACAATGAGCAGTACTTC

d_call: -
j_call: TRBJ2-5
v_call: TRBV4-1
clone_size: -
cdr3_aa: CASSQDGSTVKRETQYF
cdr3_nt: TGCGCCAGCAGCCAAGACGGTAGTACGGTAAAACGAGAGACCCAGTACTTC

d_call: -
j_call: TRBJ2-5
v_call: TRBV5-4
clone_size: -
cdr3_aa: CASSLRKEETQYF
cdr3_nt: TGTGCCAGCAGCTTACGGAAAGAAGAGACCCAGTACTTC

d_call: -
j_call: TRBJ2-1
v_call: TRBV2
clone_size: -
cdr3_aa: CASRDGANNEQFF
cdr3_nt: TGTGCCAGCCGGGACGGAGCAAACAATGAGCAGTTCTTC

d_call: -
j_call: TRBJ2-4
v_call: TRBV3-1
clone_size: -
cdr3_aa: CASSPPAFGKNIQYF
cdr3_nt: TGTGCCAGCAGCCCACCGGCTTTTGGCAAAAACATTCAGTACTTC

d_call: -
j_call: TRBJ2-6
v_call: TRBV5-1
clone_size: -
cdr3_aa: CASSLAQAGNTGANVLTF
cdr3_nt: TGCGCCAGCAGCTTGGCCCAGGCAGGGAATACTGGGGCCAACGTCCTGACTTTC

d_call: TRBD2
j_call: TRBJ2-7
v_call: TRBV4-3
clone_size: -
cdr3_aa: CASSQASGGAITAQYF
cdr3_nt: TGCGCCAGCAGCCAAGCTAGCGGGGGGGCGATTACGGCGCAGTACTTC